These 32 T cell receptor beta chains share one sample of origin, sequenced in a study of T cells in Graves' hyperthyroidism and ophthalmopathy (dated by TCRdb to the late 2010s). To prepare the library, multiplex PCR was applied. The sequencer was an Illumina HiSeq 2000. TCR beta CDR3 regions were amplified from RNA transcripts. A first-round RT-PCR of the TCR CDR3 used the HTBI primer set with the Qiagen OneStep RT-PCR kit. Starting from the raw public reads, TCRdb applied fastp trimming at Q25, assembled clones with MiXCR and retained in-frame beta chains. Rows matching on CDR3 protein sequence are summarized as one entry with the most common DNA and genes. The sample yields 500,000 to 600,000 distinct CDR3 sequences; just under 20% were counted once. 45% to 50% of the sample is taken by the ten largest. The sequenced sample was blood. The origin of the receptors is a man in his forties with Graves' ophthalmopathy.

This clonotype was detected ten times or more. The chain joins TRBV28 to TRBJ2-1; D may correspond to TRBD1 or TRBD2 (5 bases each). The V end lost 2 bases, the J end lost 6 bases, and 14 bases lay between the germline ends. Looked up from germline, CDR1 is MDHEN and CDR2 is SYDVKM. CDR3 size: 15 residues. The DNA of the CDR3 is TGTGCCAGCAGTTTAGGGGGTCCCATCTCCAATGAGCAGTTCTTC. Translating gives CASSLGGPISNEQFF.

The chain has TRBV19 and TRBJ1-5; D gene unclear. CDR3 length equals 11 residues. The germline V gene encodes CDR1 LNHDA and CDR2 SQIVND (reference sequence). Trimming took off 3 bases at V and 6 bases at J, with 3 bases between the two ends. The CDR3 DNA is TGTGCCAGTAGTATTGGTCAGCCCCAGCATTTT. It encodes CASSIGQPQHF. Using reference TRBV19 and TRBJ1-5 for the parts outside the CDR3, the full variable domain is DGGITQSPKYLFRKEGQNVTLSCEQNLNHDAMYWYRQDPGQGLRLIYYSQIVNDFQKGDIAEGYSVSREKKESFPLTVTSAQKNPTAFYLCASSIGQPQHFGDGTRLSIL.

This clonotype occurred once. Being one base from a much bigger clone, this may be a read error. The V and J genes are TRBV2 and TRBJ1-1, with 8 bases identical to TRBD1. Germline assignment: CDR1 SNHLY and CDR2 FYNNEI. Germline trimming cut 5 bases from V and 12 bases from J; bases unmatched to any gene: 8. CDR3 size: 12 residues. The chain's CDR3 is CASSPDRGLTFF. In DNA form, the CDR3 reads TGTGCCAGCAGTCCTGACAGGGGTCTAACTTTCTTT.

In its sample, this clonotype was seen a few times. V usage is TRBV28 and J usage is TRBJ2-2; no clear D. V lost 1 base and J lost 5, with 5 bases in between. The germline gives CDR1 MDHEN, CDR2 SYDVKM. The CDR3 is made up of 13 amino acids. The CDR3 sequence: CASSLLSTGELFF. The CDR3 DNA is TGTGCCAGCAGTTTATTATCAACCGGGGAGCTGTTTTTT.

The chain uses TRBV24-1 and TRBJ2-3; 8 bases are shared with TRBD2. Germline CDR1 and CDR2: KGHDR and SFDVKD. Losses at the gene ends were 2 bases for V and 5 bases for J; bases not matched to a gene: 5. The CDR3 covers 15 residues. This CDR3 reads CATSDSGLAGDTQYF. DNA for the CDR3: TGTGCCACCAGTGATTCCGGACTAGCAGGAGATACGCAGTATTTT.

The table lists this clonotype with a few counts. No DNA is shown, since the ends of the CDR3 on it are uncertain; the CDR3 is the one TCRdb lists. The chain combines TRBV30 with TRBJ1-2; no DNA check was done on the table's D call, TRBD1. Germline loops: CDR1 GTSNPN, CDR2 SVGIG (reference sequence). 15 amino acids form the CDR3, both terminal residues included. CDR3 sequence: CAWARGTGNERSHTF.

This clonotype was observed a few times. The chain has TRBV7-2 and TRBJ1-2; no reliable D call. This CDR3 is 17 amino acids long. The ends were cut back, 2 bases at V and 0 bases at J, with 16 bases in the middle. Germline values: CDR1 SGHTA, CDR2 FQGNSA. The CDR3 reads CASSLSASLGANYGYTF. The CDR3 DNA follows: TGTGCCAGCAGCTTATCGGCATCCCTTGGGGCTAACTATGGCTACACCTTC.

This clonotype has a handful of counts. This rearrangement joins TRBV6-1 to TRBJ1-1; 7 bases are a match to TRBD1. Germline CDR1 and CDR2: MNHNS and SASEGT. The length of the CDR3 is 14 residues. Unmatched junction bases numbered 9, after V lost 5 bases and J lost 6 bases. The CDR3 here is CASSTTGAIAEAFF. As DNA, the CDR3 is TGTGCCAGCAGTACCACAGGGGCCATCGCTGAAGCTTTCTTT.

This clonotype occurred a few times. The V gene is TRBV18, the J gene TRBJ1-5; TRBD1 matches at 7 bases. This CDR3 has 15 residues. J gave up 7 bases and V 6 bases, and 12 bases lay outside the gene matches. Germline-derived CDR1 and CDR2 are KGHSH and LQKENI. DNA for the CDR3: TGTGCCAGCTCCCCTCAGACAGGGACGGGGCAGCCCCAGCATTTT. It encodes CASSPQTGTGQPQHF. The whole variable domain, remainder taken from reference TRBV18 and TRBJ1-5, is NAGVMQNPRHLVRRRGQEARLRCSPMKGHSHVYWYRQLPEEGLKFMVYLQKENIIDESGMPKERFSAEFPKEGPSILRIQQVVRGDSAAYFCASSPQTGTGQPQHFGDGTRLSIL.

In this sample, this clonotype turned up many times. The chain uses TRBV20-1 and TRBJ2-3; 11 bases line up with TRBD2. The trim removed 6 bases at V and 2 bases at J, leaving 10 bases unmatched. CDR1 and CDR2 from the germline V gene are DFQATT and SNEGSKA (reference sequence). The CDR3 extends over 16 amino acids. The CDR3 region has the DNA TGCAGTGCGTCAGGGGGACTAGCGGAGCTCACAGATACGCAGTATTTT. Amino acids: CSASGGLAELTDTQYF.

This clonotype showed up many times. The rearrangement uses TRBV28 and TRBJ1-6, with 9 bases fitting TRBD1. CDR3 length equals 15 residues. J gave up 8 bases and V 4 bases, and 6 bases lay outside the gene matches. CDR1 and CDR2 (germline): MDHEN, SYDVKM. Here the CDR3 DNA reads TGTGCCAGCAGTTCGGGACAGGGAGGGTATTCACCCCTCCACTTT. Residues: CASSSGQGGYSPLHF.

This clonotype was counted many times. The rearrangement links TRBV7-2 to TRBJ2-1; D may be TRBD1 (5 bases). The germline V gene has CDR1 SGHTA and CDR2 FQGNSA. The germline V and J ends were trimmed by 1 base and 3 bases, with 10 bases remaining between them. This CDR3 has 15 amino acids. The CDR3 bases are TGTGCCAGCAGCTTAGATAGGGGCCTCTACAATGAGCAGTTCTTC. Its translation is CASSLDRGLYNEQFF.

This clonotype appeared a few times. The V call is TRBV6-4, the J call TRBJ2-5; 7 nucleotides agree with TRBD2. Germline V gene lookup returns CDR1 MRHNA and CDR2 SNTAGT. The CDR3 totals 13 residues. V gave up 6 bases and J gave up 0 bases; unmatched junction bases: 1. The CDR3 reads CASSGLDQETQYF. Here the CDR3 DNA reads TGTGCCAGCAGCGGACTAGACCAAGAGACCCAGTACTTC.

A word on this clonotype: A much larger clone sits a single nucleotide away, making a read error possible. This rearrangement joins TRBV20-1 to TRBJ2-7; TRBD1 aligns across 8 bases. Germline CDR1 reads DFQATT; CDR2 reads SNEGSKA (reference sequence). The J segment lost 6 bases and the V segment lost 6 bases, leaving 10 bases of the junction unmatched. This CDR3 has 13 residues. This CDR3 is CSAQSGQGCEQYF. The DNA for the CDR3 is TGCAGTGCCCAATCCGGACAGGGCTGCGAGCAGTACTTC.

The sample holds a few counts of this clonotype. The J gene is TRBJ2-3, the V gene TRBV12-3 or TRBV12-4; D gene unclear. With 7 bases removed from V and 2 bases from J, the gap between germline ends came to 10 bases. This CDR3 has 13 residues. CDR3 nucleotide sequence: TGTGCCAGCAACCCGGGTAACACAGATACGCAGTATTTT. Its protein product is CASNPGNTDTQYF.

The chain has TRBV18 and TRBJ1-1; 9 bases are shared with TRBD1. V dropped 2 bases and J dropped 4; count of bases not matched to a gene: 5. The CDR3 has 15 amino acids. Looked up from germline, CDR1 is KGHSH and CDR2 is LQKENI. In DNA form, the CDR3 reads TGTGCCAGCTCACCAGGGACAGGGAGGGGCACTGAAGCTTTCTTT. It codes for CASSPGTGRGTEAFF.

This chain links TRBV6-2 or TRBV6-3 with TRBJ2-1; 12 nucleotides agree with TRBD2. V lost 6 bases, J lost 0 bases, and 12 bases stayed unmatched. CDR1 MNHEY and CDR2 SVGEGT come from the germline V gene. The CDR3 has 19 amino acids. The CDR3 loop is CASRATGTSGFSSYNEQFF. The CDR3 region has the DNA TGTGCCAGCAGAGCCACCGGGACTAGCGGGTTCAGCTCCTACAATGAGCAGTTCTTC.

This clonotype was observed many times. J is TRBJ2-1 and V is TRBV29-1, with 8 bases lining up with TRBD1. The junction had 3 bases not matched to a gene; V was cut back by 3 bases and J by 2 bases. CDR1 SQVTM and CDR2 ANQGSEA come from the germline V gene. There are 14 residues in the CDR3. The chain's CDR3 is CSVDVTGAYNEQFF. The CDR3 nucleotides are TGCAGCGTTGACGTGACAGGGGCCTACAATGAGCAGTTCTTC.

This clonotype was counted ten times or more. V usage is TRBV7-8 and J usage is TRBJ2-7; TRBD2 agrees at 12 bases. This CDR3 comprises 15 residues. Germline CDR1 SGHVS, CDR2 FQNEAQ. V dropped 6 bases and J dropped 6; count of bases not matched to a gene: 9. The DNA of the CDR3 is TGTGCCAGCAGTCCGCCGGGACTAGCGGGTTCCGAGCAGTACTTC. This translates into CASSPPGLAGSEQYF.

The gene calls are TRBV18 and TRBJ1-2, with 9 bases identical to TRBD1. The CDR3 covers 14 residues. J lost 7 bases, V lost 0 bases, and 3 bases had no gene match. CDR1 is KGHSH, CDR2 LQKENI, per germline. This CDR3 is CASSPPRTGAGYTF. In nucleotides, the CDR3 is TGTGCCAGCTCACCACCGAGGACAGGGGCTGGCTACACCTTC.

The V gene is TRBV10-1, the J gene TRBJ1-1; D is undetermined. CDR3 length: 17 amino acids. Per the germline V gene, CDR1 is WNHNN and CDR2 is SYGVQD (reference sequence). V was trimmed by 4 bases and J by 4 bases, leaving 22 bases between them. The CDR3 region has the DNA TGCGCCAGCAGTGCCGGACCGGCGGCCCCTCTGGCCACTGAAGCTTTCTTT. Protein sequence: CASSAGPAAPLATEAFF.

The chain couples TRBV28 to TRBJ2-7; 7 bases are a match to TRBD2. The CDR3 runs to 14 residues. J gave up 9 bases and V 4 bases, and 12 bases lay outside the gene matches. Germline assignment: CDR1 MDHEN and CDR2 SYDVKM. CDR3 loop: CASSYSGWGRGQYF. DNA of the CDR3: TGTGCCAGCAGTTATAGCGGGTGGGGGAGGGGGCAGTACTTC.

There are many counts of this clonotype. J is TRBJ1-5 and V is TRBV2; D is ambiguous. Between the trimmed V and J ends, which lost 2 bases and 5 bases, there was a span of 4 bases. Germline values: CDR1 SNHLY, CDR2 FYNNEI. CDR3 size: 12 residues. CDR3 sequence (DNA): TGTGCCAGCAGTGAAAAAGATCAGCCCCAGCATTTT. Protein sequence: CASSEKDQPQHF.

This clonotype was seen more than once but under ten times. This chain uses TRBV19 with TRBJ1-1; 7 positions match TRBD1. In germline, CDR1 is LNHDA, CDR2 SQIVND (reference sequence). The CDR3 loop spans 16 amino acids. Trimming at V came to 9 bases and at J to 9 bases, leaving 22 bases not matched to a gene. The CDR3 DNA reads as TGTGCCAGCCACAGGGGAAGCGAGACGGGCCTTGGGCAAGCTTTCTTT. Amino acid sequence: CASHRGSETGLGQAFF.

A note on this clonotype: Germline and junction disagree at one end, which may indicate a read error. The chain carries TRBV7-9 and TRBJ1-2; TRBD1 matches 8 bases. The CDR3 sequence is 13 residues long. The germline V gene encodes CDR1 SEHNR and CDR2 FQNEAQ (reference sequence). DNA of the CDR3: TGTGTCAGCAGCCCGGGACAGGCCTATGGCTACACCTTC. Translated: CVSSPGQAYGYTF.

This chain connects TRBV12-5 to TRBJ1-2; no firm D call. Per germline, CDR1 LGHNT and CDR2 FRNRAP. The CDR3 runs 13 residues. The V gene lost 1 base and the J gene lost 4 bases, with 7 bases spanning the gap. CDR3 in amino acids: CASGLARGYGYTF. The CDR3 region has the DNA TGTGCTAGTGGTTTGGCCCGAGGCTATGGCTACACCTTC. Full variable domain (missing parts from reference TRBV12-5 and TRBJ1-2): DARVTQTPRHKVTEMGQEVTMRCQPILGHNTVFWYRQTMMQGLELLAYFRNRAPLDDSGMPKDRFSAEMPDATLATLKIQPSEPRDSAVYFCASGLARGYGYTFGSGTRLTVV.

Only a few counts were recorded for this clonotype. The chain employs TRBV6-2 or TRBV6-3 and TRBJ2-1; 7 bases fit TRBD1. CDR1 MNHEY and CDR2 SVGEGT come from the germline V gene. The CDR3 runs 14 residues. Germline trimming cut 6 bases from V and 5 bases from J; bases unmatched to any gene: 7. CDR3 in amino acids: CASSVDRVHNEQFF. Here the CDR3 DNA reads TGTGCCAGCAGCGTTGACAGGGTCCACAATGAGCAGTTCTTC.

V usage is TRBV11-3 and J usage is TRBJ2-5, with D possibly TRBD1 on 6 matching bases. Germline V gives CDR1 SGHNT, CDR2 YENEEA. Trimming pared 7 bases from V and 5 bases from J, leaving 20 bases between. CDR3 length equals 15 residues. The CDR3 DNA reads as TGTGCCAGCACGGTGGTGAGGCCTAGGGGGGAGACCCAGTACTTC. Encoded protein: CASTVVRPRGETQYF. Together with reference TRBV11-3 and TRBJ2-5, the CDR3 gives the full variable domain: EAGVVQSPRYKIIEKKQPVAFWCNPISGHNTLYWYLQNLGQGPELLIRYENEEAVDDSQLPKDRFSAERLKGVDSTLKIQPAELGDSAVYLCASTVVRPRGETQYFGPGTRLLVL.

This clonotype was detected a few times. The V call is TRBV13, the J call TRBJ1-3; D is unclear. The V end lost 4 bases, the J end lost 4 bases, and 11 bases lay between the germline ends. CDR3 length: 14 residues. Germline V gene data show CDR1 as PRHDT and CDR2 as FYEKMQ (reference sequence). DNA of the CDR3: TGTGCCAGCAGCTCTTACTGGTCCGGAAACACCATATATTTT. Its protein product is CASSSYWSGNTIYF.

In this sample, this clonotype turned up many times. The J gene is TRBJ1-5, the V gene TRBV2; D perhaps matches TRBD1 (5 bases). Trimming left V 6 bases short and J 0 bases short, with 9 bases between. The CDR3 loop spans 14 amino acids. CDR1 and CDR2 (germline): SNHLY, FYNNEI. Written as DNA, the CDR3 is TGTGCCAGCAGGTTCCAGGGTAGCAATCAGCCCCAGCATTTT. Translation gives CASRFQGSNQPQHF.

This clonotype was found a few times. This sequence joins TRBV6-5 and TRBJ1-1; no firm D call. CDR1 and CDR2 (germline): MNHEY, SVGAGI. The CDR3 consists of 19 residues. Trimming cost V 0 bases and J 0 bases, with 20 bases left between them. The CDR3 region is CASSYSTPGARPVNTEAFF. The CDR3 DNA reads TGTGCCAGCAGTTACTCGACGCCGGGTGCGCGGCCGGTGAACACTGAAGCTTTCTTT.

This clonotype was picked up many times. This chain links TRBV11-2 with TRBJ2-3; TRBD2 matches 9 bases. The CDR3 is made up of 16 amino acids. V lost 5 bases, J lost 4 bases, and 10 bases stayed unmatched. Looked up from germline, CDR1 is SGHAT and CDR2 is FQNNGV. The CDR3 DNA reads TGTGCCAGCAGCCCCGTTAGCGGGAGAAGATCAGATACGCAGTATTTT. It yields the protein CASSPVSGRRSDTQYF.